A selection of T cell receptor beta chains follows, all from one sample in a study of post-analysis software for immune sequencing data. MiXCR, applied by TCRdb to the PCR reads, yields one record per CDR3 protein. The sample has roughly 870,000 distinct CDR3 sequences; roughly 58% are singletons. The specimen sequenced was blood. The receptors shown here come from a girl aged 10 to 17 with multiple sclerosis. Both conserved end residues are part of each CDR3. D genes are given only for firm matches. The listing skips clone size in some rows; elsewhere it reads once, few, many or a size class.

v_call: TRBV24-1; j_call: TRBJ1-2; d_call: -; clone_size: few; cdr3_nt: TGTGCCACCAGTCTGATTACTGACTATGGCTACACCTTC; cdr3_aa: CATSLITDYGYTF
v_call: TRBV12-3/TRBV12-4; j_call: TRBJ2-5; d_call: -; clone_size: -; cdr3_nt: TGTGCCAGCAGCTCCCGAGCTAGCTACCGCACCCAGTACTTC; cdr3_aa: CASSSRASYRTQYF
v_call: TRBV20-1; j_call: TRBJ2-1; d_call: TRBD2; clone_size: -; cdr3_nt: TGCAGTGCTGAATTAGCGGGGGGGCCTATCTCCTACAATGAGCAGTTCTTC; cdr3_aa: CSAELAGGPISYNEQFF
v_call: TRBV6-5; j_call: TRBJ2-7; d_call: -; clone_size: -; cdr3_nt: TGTGCCAGCAGTTACAGATCTACCTACGAGCAGTACTTC; cdr3_aa: CASSYRSTYEQYF
v_call: TRBV14; j_call: TRBJ1-1; d_call: -; clone_size: -; cdr3_nt: TGTGCCAGCAGCCGCGGATTCTCCGAAGCTTTCTTT; cdr3_aa: CASSRGFSEAFF
v_call: TRBV7-2; j_call: TRBJ2-7; d_call: -; clone_size: -; cdr3_nt: TGTGCCAGCAGCTTAAGCACGACCCCCCCTTACGAGCAGTACTTC; cdr3_aa: CASSLSTTPPYEQYF
v_call: TRBV5-1; j_call: TRBJ2-7; d_call: -; clone_size: few; cdr3_nt: TGCGCCAGCAGCTTTAAGACGGACCGCCGATACGAGCAGTACTTC; cdr3_aa: CASSFKTDRRYEQYF
v_call: TRBV29-1; j_call: TRBJ2-3; d_call: TRBD1; clone_size: -; cdr3_nt: TGCAGCGTTATGGGGGACAGGGAAACAGATACGCAGTATTTT; cdr3_aa: CSVMGDRETDTQYF
v_call: TRBV7-2; j_call: TRBJ2-6; d_call: -; clone_size: few; cdr3_nt: TGTGCCAGCAGCTTAGGGGGGCCCCGTTTGGGATCTGGGGCCAACGTCCTGACTTTC; cdr3_aa: CASSLGGPRLGSGANVLTF
v_call: TRBV20-1; j_call: TRBJ2-3; d_call: TRBD1; clone_size: -; cdr3_nt: TGCAGTGCTCTCCATTCCGGGACAGGGGCAGATACGCAGTATTTT; cdr3_aa: CSALHSGTGADTQYF
v_call: TRBV29-1; j_call: TRBJ2-1; d_call: TRBD2; clone_size: -; cdr3_nt: TGCAGCGCCGGGACTAGCGGGAGGCCCAATGAGCAGTTCTTC; cdr3_aa: CSAGTSGRPNEQFF
v_call: TRBV10-1; j_call: TRBJ2-5; d_call: -; clone_size: once; cdr3_nt: TGCGCCAGCAGTGAGATACTCAGGACACAACCGGGGGAGACCCAGTACTTC; cdr3_aa: CASSEILRTQPGETQYF
v_call: TRBV2; j_call: TRBJ2-3; d_call: TRBD2; clone_size: -; cdr3_nt: TGTGCCAGCAGTGCCCCGACCCCTGGGACTAAACGCACAGATACGCAGTATTTT; cdr3_aa: CASSAPTPGTKRTDTQYF
v_call: TRBV29-1; j_call: TRBJ2-4; d_call: -; clone_size: few; cdr3_nt: TGCAGCGTTGAGGGCAGCAAAAACATTCAGTACTTC; cdr3_aa: CSVEGSKNIQYF
v_call: TRBV15; j_call: TRBJ2-1; d_call: TRBD2; clone_size: -; cdr3_nt: TGTGCCACCGCGACAGCGGGGTACAATGAGCAGTTCTTC; cdr3_aa: CATATAGYNEQFF
v_call: TRBV7-2; j_call: TRBJ2-1; d_call: -; clone_size: few; cdr3_nt: TGTGCCAGCAGCCCCCAGTGGGTGGGGGGCACTTTACAAAATGAGCAGTTCTTC; cdr3_aa: CASSPQWVGGTLQNEQFF
v_call: TRBV12-3/TRBV12-4; j_call: TRBJ2-7; d_call: -; clone_size: -; cdr3_nt: TGTGCCAGCAGTTTTATCGGGTACGAGCAGTACTTC; cdr3_aa: CASSFIGYEQYF
v_call: TRBV7-2; j_call: TRBJ2-1; d_call: TRBD2; clone_size: -; cdr3_nt: TGTGCCAGCAGCTTAGCAGAGCGGGGGGGCATATATGAGCAGTTCTTC; cdr3_aa: CASSLAERGGIYEQFF
v_call: TRBV20-1; j_call: TRBJ2-7; d_call: TRBD2; clone_size: -; cdr3_nt: TGCAGTGCTAGTGGACTAGCGGGGTGGTCCTACAATGAGCAGTACTTC; cdr3_aa: CSASGLAGWSYNEQYF
v_call: TRBV5-6; j_call: TRBJ1-1; d_call: TRBD1; clone_size: -; cdr3_nt: TGTGCCAGCAGCTTGGGAGGCGGACAGGGGAACACTGAAGCTTTCTTT; cdr3_aa: CASSLGGGQGNTEAFF
v_call: TRBV30; j_call: TRBJ2-1; d_call: -; clone_size: -; cdr3_nt: TGTGCCTGGAAGGTGTTGTGGAATGAGCAGTTCTTC; cdr3_aa: CAWKVLWNEQFF
v_call: TRBV3-1; j_call: TRBJ1-2; d_call: TRBD1; clone_size: few; cdr3_nt: TGTGCCAGCAGCCAAGATCGGGACAGGCGGTTCTATGGCTACACCTTC; cdr3_aa: CASSQDRDRRFYGYTF
v_call: TRBV12-3/TRBV12-4; j_call: TRBJ1-1; d_call: -; clone_size: -; cdr3_nt: TGTGCCAGCAGTGCGGGGGGGGTGAACACTGAAGCTTTCTTT; cdr3_aa: CASSAGGVNTEAFF
v_call: TRBV20-1; j_call: TRBJ1-2; d_call: -; clone_size: few; cdr3_nt: TGCAGTGCTAGAGGAGGAGTATCGGGTGGCTACACCTTC; cdr3_aa: CSARGGVSGGYTF
v_call: TRBV20-1; j_call: TRBJ2-3; d_call: TRBD1; clone_size: few; cdr3_nt: TGCAGTGCTTGGGACAGGGGCACAGATACGCAGTATTTT; cdr3_aa: CSAWDRGTDTQYF
v_call: TRBV9; j_call: TRBJ2-3; d_call: TRBD2; clone_size: -; cdr3_nt: TGTGCCAGCAGCGTAGTGCTAGCGGGGGGCACAGATACGCAGTATTTT; cdr3_aa: CASSVVLAGGTDTQYF